The rows below give T cell receptor beta chains drawn from one sample of a study of blood T cell repertoires in COVID-19. This table comes from immunoSEQ multiplex PCR, and its TCRdb copy is limited to in-frame clones, with some not included. There are about 99,000 clones in the sample; 81% occur only once, and under 5% lies in the top ten. The specimen sequenced was peripheral blood. The source of these receptors is a man at least 80 years old with COVID-19, enrolled during active disease. Each CDR3 is given with its conserved first and last residue.

v_call: TRBV12-5
j_call: TRBJ2-5
cdr3_aa: CASGPGSGEETQYF

v_call: TRBV5-1
j_call: TRBJ2-3
cdr3_aa: CASSLGQGGADTQYF

v_call: TRBV21-1
j_call: TRBJ2-7
cdr3_aa: CASSKGYSGGGDYEQYF

v_call: TRBV6-6
j_call: TRBJ2-7
cdr3_aa: CATIQGYEQYF

v_call: TRBV6-5
j_call: TRBJ1-5
cdr3_aa: CASSYYRGDQPQHF

v_call: TRBV7-3
j_call: TRBJ1-2
cdr3_aa: CARPQDKKANYGYTF

v_call: TRBV10-1
j_call: TRBJ1-4
cdr3_aa: CASSDGQDNEKLFF

v_call: TRBV15
j_call: TRBJ2-7
cdr3_aa: CATSRDLHRGQEQYF

v_call: TRBV5-1
j_call: TRBJ1-2
cdr3_aa: CASSWASGQGSSGYTF

v_call: TRBV27
j_call: TRBJ2-2
cdr3_aa: CASSPGQNTGELFF

v_call: TRBV20-1
j_call: TRBJ1-1
cdr3_aa: CSASWRQVTEAFF

v_call: TRBV2
j_call: TRBJ2-1
cdr3_aa: CASSGVDRAGLAVAGNEQFF

v_call: TRBV12-5
j_call: TRBJ1-5
cdr3_aa: CASGLVSGAEYQPQHF

v_call: TRBV5-1
j_call: TRBJ1-3
cdr3_aa: CASSLQTSGNTIYF

v_call: TRBV27
j_call: TRBJ2-4
cdr3_aa: CASSPDILAKNIQYF

v_call: TRBV20-1
j_call: TRBJ2-7
cdr3_aa: CCASGGSGRATGEQYF

v_call: TRBV2
j_call: TRBJ1-5
cdr3_aa: CASSDPTVSNQPQHF

v_call: TRBV19
j_call: TRBJ1-1
cdr3_aa: CASSIVEGMNTEAFF

v_call: TRBV3-1/TRBV3-2
j_call: TRBJ2-7
cdr3_aa: CASSQESGGKGRLYEQYF